One sample yielded the 22 T cell receptor beta chains listed below, sequenced in a study of human T cells and chemical hapten exposure. Via MiXCR, TCRdb re-called the RACE reads, giving one row per CDR3 protein. The data contain about 69,000 distinct CDR3 sequences, around 10% of them singletons. The time point here: patch test 2, 6 weeks after DPC sensitization. Documented treatment: therapeutic diphenylcyclopropenone sensitization with weekly scalp DPC. Sequencing used whole blood, obtained in connection with sensitization to the hapten diphenylcyclopropenone (DPC). These receptors were obtained from a woman in her forties or fifties with alopecia areata. Some clones in this sample may be carry-over from other donors' samples.

This clonotype appeared many times. The chain combines TRBV29-1 with TRBJ2-5; possibly TRBD2 for D (6 bases). This CDR3 has 16 amino acids. Looked up from germline, CDR1 is SQVTM and CDR2 is ANQGSEA. V was clipped by 4 bases and J by 2 bases, with 20 bases between them. The DNA of the CDR3 is TGCAGCGTTGGCGGGCTTGTAGCGGAGCGACAAGAGACCCAGTACTTC. This codes for CSVGGLVAERQETQYF.

The rearrangement links TRBV11-2 to TRBJ1-3; D remains unclear. The CDR3 covers 13 residues. The V end was cut by 5 bases, the J end by 2 bases, with 7 bases between. Germline-derived CDR1 and CDR2 are SGHAT and FQNNGV. The CDR3 is CASSPPTGNTIYF. CDR3 bases: TGTGCCAGCAGCCCCCCAACTGGAAACACCATATATTTT.

The sample holds one count of this clonotype. The V gene is TRBV9, the J gene TRBJ1-5; no reliable D call. The germline V and J ends were trimmed by 0 bases and 5 bases, with 6 bases remaining between them. The CDR3 sequence is 13 residues long. The germline V gene has CDR1 SGDLS and CDR2 YYNGEE. The CDR3 loop reads CASSVGTDQPQHF. CDR3 nucleotides: TGTGCCAGCAGCGTAGGAACCGATCAGCCCCAGCATTTT.

A few counts support this clonotype. The genes are TRBV27 and TRBJ2-3; no clear D gene. From germline, CDR1 is MNHEY and CDR2 SMNVEV (reference sequence). This CDR3 is built from 13 residues. The ends were cut back, 0 bases at V and 11 bases at J, with 12 bases in the middle. CDR3 DNA sequence: TGTGCCAGCAGTTTATCGCCCTTTGCGTTGCAGTATTTT. It specifies CASSLSPFALQYF.

This clonotype was detected ten times or more. V is TRBV29-1 and J is TRBJ1-3; 7 nucleotides agree with TRBD1. In germline, CDR1 is SQVTM, CDR2 ANQGSEA. V trimming: 1 base; J trimming: 8 bases; junction bases outside the gene matches: 5. This CDR3 contains 13 residues. The CDR3, as DNA: TGCAGCGTTGAAGGAGAGGGGGCAGACACCATATATTTT. Translation: CSVEGEGADTIYF.

This clonotype was counted between two and nine times. The rearrangement links TRBV10-2 to TRBJ2-2; D is unresolved. CDR1 is WSHSY and CDR2 is SAAADI in the germline V gene. Trimming took 5 bases from V and 6 from J, leaving 4 bases between them. There are 11 residues in the CDR3. CDR3 amino acids: CASSISGELFF. CDR3 bases: TGCGCCAGCAGTATATCCGGGGAGCTGTTTTTT.

Details on this clonotype: Since a much larger clone is just one base distant, this may be a read error. The gene calls are TRBV29-1 and TRBJ2-2; D perhaps matches TRBD2 (6 bases). Trimming removed 7 bases at V and 8 bases at J, with 14 bases between. Germline V CDR1 and CDR2: SQVTM, ANQGSEA. This CDR3 comprises 12 residues. The CDR3 nucleotides read TGCAGCGCAGAGGAGGGTCCGGGGGAGCTGTTTTTT. Its protein product is CSAEEGPGELFF.

The chain recombines TRBV20-1 with TRBJ2-7, with a weak D call TRBD1 (5 bases). Germline V CDR1 and CDR2: DFQATT, SNEGSKA (reference sequence). V was cut by 4 bases and J by 5 bases, with 12 bases left in between. CDR3 length equals 12 residues. The CDR3 reads CSAKTDRNEQYF. CDR3 nucleotide sequence: TGCAGTGCTAAGACAGACCGGAACGAGCAGTACTTC.

The chain has TRBV29-1 and TRBJ2-1, with 11 bases identical to TRBD2. CDR3 size: 18 residues. The germline gives CDR1 SQVTM, CDR2 ANQGSEA. Germline trimming cut 5 bases from V and 0 bases from J; bases unmatched to any gene: 12. As DNA, the CDR3 is TGCAGCGTTCTCCGGGCTAGCGGGAGGTGGAGCTCCTACAATGAGCAGTTCTTC. It specifies CSVLRASGRWSSYNEQFF.

Ten or more counts support this clonotype. The J gene is TRBJ1-2, the V gene TRBV6-6; D is unresolved. V lost 5 bases and J lost 2, with 15 bases in between. This CDR3 spans 15 amino acids. Germline-derived CDR1 and CDR2 are MNHNY and SVGAGI (reference sequence). The CDR3 nucleotides are TGTGCCAGCAGTCCCTCAGGACGGCAGAACTATGGCTACACCTTC. Translating gives CASSPSGRQNYGYTF.

This clonotype occurred many times. The rearrangement links TRBV30 to TRBJ2-1; D remains unclear. The CDR3 has 10 amino acids. V was shortened by 0 bases and J by 6 bases, with 0 bases between the two germline ends. The germline CDR1 and CDR2 sequences are GTSNPN and SVGIG (reference sequence). CDR3 nucleotides: TGTGCCTGGAGTGTCAATGAGCAGTTCTTC. It yields the protein CAWSVNEQFF.

This clonotype was picked up many times. This chain uses TRBV11-2 with TRBJ2-7; D is uncertain. Trimming pared 5 bases from V and 3 bases from J, leaving 20 bases between. CDR3 size: 16 residues. Germline CDR1 reads SGHAT; CDR2 reads FQNNGV. The CDR3 coding sequence is TGTGCCAGCAGCAGCTCCTCGTGGAGCGATTACTACGAGCAGTACTTC. Translation: CASSSSSWSDYYEQYF.

Only a few counts were recorded for this clonotype. This chain links TRBV6-6 with TRBJ2-5; no firm D call. The CDR3 contains 10 residues. CDR1 and CDR2 from the germline V gene are MNHNY and SVGAGI (reference sequence). The ends were cut back, 6 bases at V and 7 bases at J, with 6 bases in the middle. CDR3 residues: CASSDGTQYF. DNA for the CDR3: TGTGCCAGCAGCGACGGGACCCAGTACTTC.

This clonotype was seen repeatedly, ten times or more. The chain uses TRBV7-9 and TRBJ2-3; no firm D call. Looked up from germline, CDR1 is SEHNR and CDR2 is FQNEAQ (reference sequence). The V end was cut by 6 bases, the J end by 2 bases, with 3 bases between. There are 11 residues in the CDR3. In DNA, the CDR3 is TGTGCCAGCAGAATCACAGATACGCAGTATTTT. Protein: CASRITDTQYF.

For this clonotype: Because the CDR3 is missing its conserved closing phenylalanine or tryptophan, this is likely a read error. The V gene is TRBV27, the J gene TRBJ2-7; D not resolved. The V gene's germline CDR1 is MNHEY and CDR2 SMNVEV (reference sequence). V was clipped by 7 bases and J by 0 bases, with 16 bases between them. CDR3 length equals 15 residues. This CDR3 is CASKLKTLSSYEQYS. The CDR3 nucleotides are TGTGCCAGCAAACTTAAAACGCTCAGCTCCTACGAGCAGTACTCC.

This clonotype showed up many times. The chain couples TRBV12-3 or TRBV12-4 to TRBJ2-1; 10 bases match TRBD2. The CDR3 runs 14 residues. After removal of 6 bases from V and 12 bases from J, the junction contained 11 bases not matched to a gene. The CDR3 sequence: CASSTVGIAGGQFF. CDR3 DNA sequence: TGTGCCAGCAGCACCGTAGGAATAGCGGGAGGGCAGTTCTTC.

This clonotype was observed a few times. This chain uses TRBV7-2 with TRBJ2-3; tentatively, D is TRBD1 (7 bases). Trimming took off 5 bases at V and 0 bases at J, with 15 bases between the two ends. The CDR3 length is 16 residues. Germline assignment: CDR1 SGHTA and CDR2 FQGNSA. CDR3 in amino acids: CASSPGGRDSTDTQYF. The CDR3 coding sequence is TGTGCCAGCAGCCCAGGGGGGCGAGATAGCACAGATACGCAGTATTTT.

This clonotype was counted between two and nine times. The chain uses TRBV5-1 and TRBJ2-7; D remains unclear. The V end was cut by 0 bases, the J end by 6 bases, with 7 bases between. CDR1 and CDR2 (germline): SGHRS, YFSETQ. The CDR3 covers 12 residues. For the CDR3, the DNA is TGCGCCAGCAGCTTGGGTATGAGCGAGCAGTACTTC. Protein: CASSLGMSEQYF.

Ten or more counts support this clonotype. The genes are TRBV3-1 and TRBJ2-1, with D perhaps TRBD2 (5 bases). The ends were cut back, 0 bases at V and 7 bases at J, with 16 bases in the middle. The CDR3 sequence is 16 residues long. CDR1 LGHDT and CDR2 YNNKEL come from the germline V gene (reference sequence). The CDR3 nucleotides are TGTGCCAGCAGCCAAGATTTCACTAGTGCTAGGAATGAGCAGTTCTTC. Translating gives CASSQDFTSARNEQFF.

This chain links TRBV5-1 with TRBJ2-7, with TRBD1 matching 7 bases. Unmatched junction bases numbered 6, after V lost 4 bases and J lost 2 bases. The germline CDR1 and CDR2 sequences are SGHRS and YFSETQ. The CDR3 loop spans 14 amino acids. CDR3: CASSQPGQPYEQYF. CDR3 DNA: TGCGCCAGCAGCCAGCCGGGACAGCCCTACGAGCAGTACTTC.

This clonotype occurred many times. The genes are TRBV18 and TRBJ2-7; no clear D gene. This CDR3 is 12 amino acids long. Germline assignment: CDR1 KGHSH and CDR2 LQKENI. V was pared by 6 bases and J by 2 bases, with 8 bases between. CDR3: CASSSTTYEQYF. CDR3 nucleotides: TGTGCCAGCTCCTCTACTACCTACGAGCAGTACTTC.

The chain has TRBV7-8 and TRBJ2-7; no firm D call. The V end was cut by 3 bases, the J end by 5 bases, with 17 bases between. CDR1 is SGHVS and CDR2 is FQNEAQ in the germline V gene. There are 15 residues in the CDR3. The DNA of the CDR3 is TGTGCCAGCAGCTTGCCGGGCCCCGACGCCAACGAGCAGTACTTC. Translation: CASSLPGPDANEQYF.